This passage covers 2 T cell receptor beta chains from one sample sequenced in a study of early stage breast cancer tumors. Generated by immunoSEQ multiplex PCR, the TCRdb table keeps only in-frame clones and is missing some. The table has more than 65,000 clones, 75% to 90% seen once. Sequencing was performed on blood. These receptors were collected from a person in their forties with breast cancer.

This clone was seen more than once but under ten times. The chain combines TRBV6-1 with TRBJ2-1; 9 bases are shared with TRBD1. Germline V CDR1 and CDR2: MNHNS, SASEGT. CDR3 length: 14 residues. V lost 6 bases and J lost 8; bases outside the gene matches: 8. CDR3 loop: CASSSLTGGDEQFF. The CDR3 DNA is TGTGCCAGCAGCAGTCTTACAGGGGGCGATGAGCAGTTCTTC.

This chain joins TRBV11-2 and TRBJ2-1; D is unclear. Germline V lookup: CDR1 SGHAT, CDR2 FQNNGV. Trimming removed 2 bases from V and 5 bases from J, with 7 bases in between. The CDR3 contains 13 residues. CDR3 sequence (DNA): TGTGCCAGCAGCTTAAAAGGAGACAATGAGCAGTTCTTC. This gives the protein CASSLKGDNEQFF.